This T cell receptor (beta chain) was found in a study of cytomegalovirus exposure and HLA in healthy donors. Whole-study findings and limits: The sole available immune exposure information was CMV serostatus. Sequencing probably produced one cluster of sequence variants that were highly shared. When analyzed later, a missense DCLRE1C variant was found to be linked to TCR beta V- and J-gene trimming.

The study ran its PCR with 60 Vbeta and 13 Jbeta primers. Sequencing used immunoSEQ multiplex PCR; TCRdb keeps in-frame clones, though not all of them. The sample shows more than 90,000 clones, about 86% of them seen only once. In the case of this clone: Its specificity is unknown.

The V gene end was trimmed by 3 bases and the J gene end by 5 bases; junction bases not matched to a gene: 6. Germline CDR1 and CDR2: MGHRA and YSYEKL. The CDR3 has 16 residues. The source of this sequence is an older woman in good health and CMV-seropositive. The gene calls are TRBV4-1 and TRBJ2-7; 14 bases line up with TRBD2. The sequenced sample consisted of PBMCs. Here the CDR3 reads CASSQAGLAGGHEQYF. The CDR3 bases are TGCGCCAGCAGCCAGGCCGGACTAGCGGGAGGCCACGAGCAGTACTTC.